This is a list of T cell receptor beta chains from one sample in a study of regulatory and conventional T cells in RAG deficiency. Measured with immunoSEQ multiplex PCR; TCRdb has only the in-frame clones, and not every one. The sample carries 34,000 or so clones, about 78% recorded once. The sample was also reused in another study, on regulatory T cells.

Sequences were obtained from CD4+ effector T cells sorted from blood. These receptors originate from a human donor in good health. Each CDR3 is given without its conserved first and last residue. Each record gives: J gene, CDR3 length, V gene, CDR3 protein.

TRBJ2-6 | 17 | TRBV5-1 | ASRLGRWPGASGTNVLT
TRBJ1-5 | 12 | TRBV28 | ASRGGGTNQPQH
TRBJ2-3 | 13 | TRBV19 | ASTPSSVSPDTQY
TRBJ1-4 | 14 | TRBV30 | AASDSQIATNEKLF
TRBJ2-7 | 12 | TRBV28 | ASSLGDIGYEQY
TRBJ2-5 | 12 | TRBV5-1 | ASNSGRGQETQY
TRBJ2-3 | 11 | TRBV5-6 | ASSAEQGNTQY
TRBJ2-5 | 14 | TRBV5-6 | ASSLVAGGYQETQY
TRBJ1-1 | 11 | TRBV5-4 | ASSLGGSTEAF
TRBJ1-1 | 11 | TRBV28 | ASRWGVNTEAF
TRBJ2-3 | 11 | TRBV5-4 | ASSLGGTDTQY
TRBJ1-4 | 12 | TRBV5-1 | ASSRGDLNEKLF
TRBJ2-5 | 14 | TRBV19 | ASSMGTGAFRETQY
TRBJ2-6 | 16 | TRBV27 | ASRSRDTIPSGANVLT
TRBJ1-4 | 11 | TRBV28 | ASSLGEVEKLF
TRBJ1-3 | 12 | TRBV9 | ASSDLSSGNTIY
TRBJ1-1 | 11 | TRBV29-1 | SVLTGTNTEAF
TRBJ1-1 | 13 | TRBV7-8 | ASRSNRGRLTEAF
TRBJ2-7 | 13 | TRBV6-4 | ASSGRSLGRYEQY
TRBJ2-4 | 14 | TRBV9 | ASSSTGVLAKNIQY
TRBJ1-1 | 9 | TRBV20-1 | SASRAGEAF
TRBJ1-4 | 14 | TRBV27 | ASSPLSTGRNEKLF
TRBJ2-4 | 17 | TRBV4-1 | ASSQLPATGPLSKNIQY
TRBJ2-6 | 13 | TRBV27 | ASSLRGDGANVLT
TRBJ2-5 | 14 | TRBV5-1 | ASSLSPAGGVETQY